A selection of T cell receptor beta chains follows, all from one sample in a study of blood T cell repertoires in COVID-19. The table came from immunoSEQ multiplex PCR; TCRdb's copy has only in-frame clones and leaves some out. The table has about 320,000 clones, 75% to 85% seen once. Sequenced sample: peripheral blood. The receptors were gathered from a human donor in a cohort sampled during active COVID-19. CDR3s leave out the opening cysteine and the closing phenylalanine or tryptophan. The D gene is left open where the match is weak.

v_gene,d_gene,j_gene,CDR3aa
TRBV27,TRBD1,TRBJ1-1,ASREGQGVRNTEAF
TRBV11-3,TRBD2,TRBJ2-2,ASSFGTSGGTGELF
TRBV4-1,TRBD2,TRBJ2-2,ASSTPGGALRELF
TRBV5-6,TRBD1,TRBJ2-3,ASSLIGDRSPDTQY
TRBV5-6,TRBD2,TRBJ2-7,ASSLDGRVEQY
TRBV5-8,TRBD1,TRBJ1-2,ASSLQGASGYT
TRBV18,-,TRBJ1-5,ASSPRPGGGNQPQH
TRBV20-1,TRBD1,TRBJ1-1,SAIRGSEAF
TRBV2,TRBD1,TRBJ1-4,ASTGGPTNEKLF
TRBV12-3/TRBV12-4,-,TRBJ2-6,ASRLSGANVLT
TRBV3-1/TRBV3-2,-,TRBJ1-2,ASSQLGQTRNYGYT
TRBV7-9,-,TRBJ2-7,ASSSSANYEQY
TRBV5-1,-,TRBJ2-4,ASSTGPSGAIQY
TRBV2,-,TRBJ1-1,ASRETGNTEAF
TRBV19,-,TRBJ1-5,ASSTRQGTNQPQH
TRBV4-1,TRBD1,TRBJ1-5,ASSQDPGQGIGANQPQH
TRBV3-1/TRBV3-2,-,TRBJ1-5,ASSEGAKNQPQH
TRBV7-9,-,TRBJ1-2,ASSPDYGYT
TRBV23-1,TRBD2,TRBJ2-7,ASRPHLAGGSYEQY
TRBV5-1,-,TRBJ2-3,ASSFGPTGGDTQY
TRBV12-3/TRBV12-4,TRBD1,TRBJ1-2,ASSGGQVRYT
TRBV2,-,TRBJ2-7,ASSDSGSTYEQY
TRBV5-1,TRBD1,TRBJ1-2,ASSLVGPGQGIGGYT
TRBV6-2/TRBV6-3,TRBD1,TRBJ1-2,ASSRTGANYGYT
TRBV27,TRBD1,TRBJ1-2,ASSQDRGLYDYGYT
TRBV30,-,TRBJ2-2,AWSKSNAGELF
TRBV18,-,TRBJ2-2,ASSPGQNTGELF
TRBV7-8,-,TRBJ1-1,ASSRQTGNTEAF
TRBV5-8,-,TRBJ2-2,ASILGALGTGELF
TRBV10-1,TRBD2,TRBJ2-3,ASSLGLAGNTDTQY
TRBV9,TRBD1,TRBJ1-5,ASSVEAGGRQPQH
TRBV5-6,TRBD1,TRBJ2-5,ASSLAGQGQETQY
TRBV19,TRBD1,TRBJ1-1,ASRTGTYTEAF
TRBV5-1,-,TRBJ2-2,ASSSRSITGELF
TRBV5-4,-,TRBJ2-2,ASSRQVPAGELF